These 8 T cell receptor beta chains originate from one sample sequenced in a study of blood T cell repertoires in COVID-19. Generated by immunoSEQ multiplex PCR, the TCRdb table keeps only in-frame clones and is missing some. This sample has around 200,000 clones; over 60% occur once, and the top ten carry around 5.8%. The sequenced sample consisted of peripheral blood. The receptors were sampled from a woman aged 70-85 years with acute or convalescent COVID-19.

The CDR3 nucleotides read TGCGCCAGCAGCTTGTCAACAGGGGACACTGAAGCTTTCTTT. Its protein product is CASSLSTGDTEAFF. The genes are TRBV5-1 and TRBJ1-1; 7 nucleotides align to TRBD1. The junction had 3 bases not matched to a gene; V was cut back by 1 base and J by 3 bases. The germline CDR1 and CDR2 sequences are SGHRS and YFSETQ. The CDR3 sequence is 14 residues long. Drawing the rest from reference TRBV5-1 and TRBJ1-1, the complete variable domain is KAGVTQTPRYLIKTRGQQVTLSCSPISGHRSVSWYQQTPGQGLQFLFEYFSETQRNKGNFPGRFSGRQFSNSRSEMNVSTLELGDSALYLCASSLSTGDTEAFFGQGTRLTVV.

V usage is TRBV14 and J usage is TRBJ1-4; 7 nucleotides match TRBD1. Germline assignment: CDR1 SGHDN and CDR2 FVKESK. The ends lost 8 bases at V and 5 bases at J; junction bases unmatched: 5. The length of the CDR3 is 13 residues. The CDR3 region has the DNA TGTGCCAGCCGGGGACAGAAGAATGAAAAACTGTTTTTT. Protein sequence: CASRGQKNEKLFF.

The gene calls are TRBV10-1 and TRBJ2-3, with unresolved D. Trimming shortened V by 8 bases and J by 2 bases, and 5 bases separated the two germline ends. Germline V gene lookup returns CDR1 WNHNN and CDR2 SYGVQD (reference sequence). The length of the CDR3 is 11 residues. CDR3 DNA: TGCGCCAGCCTAAACACAGATACGCAGTATTTT. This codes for CASLNTDTQYF.

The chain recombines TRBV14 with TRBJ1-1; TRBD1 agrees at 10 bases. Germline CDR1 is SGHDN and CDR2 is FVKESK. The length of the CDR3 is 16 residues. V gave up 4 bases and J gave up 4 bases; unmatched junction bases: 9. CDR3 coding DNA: TGTGCCAGCAGCCGATGGACAGGGGGTTTGGGCACTGAAGCTTTCTTT. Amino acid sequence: CASSRWTGGLGTEAFF.

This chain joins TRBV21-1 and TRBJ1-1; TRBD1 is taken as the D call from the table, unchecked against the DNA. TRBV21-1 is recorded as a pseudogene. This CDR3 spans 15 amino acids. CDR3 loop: CARVSNQTANTEAFF. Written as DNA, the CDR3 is TGTGCCAGGGTATCAAACCAGACAGCTAACACTGAAGCTTTCTTT.

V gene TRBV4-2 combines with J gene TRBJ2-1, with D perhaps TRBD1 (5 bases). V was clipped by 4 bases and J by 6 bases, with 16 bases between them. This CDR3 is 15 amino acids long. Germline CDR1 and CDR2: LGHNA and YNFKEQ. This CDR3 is CASSPRTRTSNEQFF. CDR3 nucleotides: TGTGCCAGCAGCCCTCGGACAAGAACGTCCAATGAGCAGTTCTTC.

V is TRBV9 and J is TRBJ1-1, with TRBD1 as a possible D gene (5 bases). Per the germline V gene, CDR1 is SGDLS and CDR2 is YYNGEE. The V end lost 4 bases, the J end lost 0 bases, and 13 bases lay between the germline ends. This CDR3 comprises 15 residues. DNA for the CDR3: TGTGCCAGCAGCCTCTACCAGACAGTGAACACTGAAGCTTTCTTT. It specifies CASSLYQTVNTEAFF.

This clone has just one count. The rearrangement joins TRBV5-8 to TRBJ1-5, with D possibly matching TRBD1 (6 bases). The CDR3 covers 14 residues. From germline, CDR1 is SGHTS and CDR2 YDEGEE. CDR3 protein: CATLEGGSNQPQHF. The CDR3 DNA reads TGTGCGACCCTTGAGGGGGGGAGCAATCAGCCCCAGCATTTT. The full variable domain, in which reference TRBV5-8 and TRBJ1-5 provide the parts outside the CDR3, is EAGVTQSPTHLIKTRGQQATLRCSPISGHTSVYWYQQALGLGLQFLLWYDEGEERNRGNFPPRFSGRQFPNYSSELNVNALELEDSALYLCATLEGGSNQPQHFGDGTRLSIL.